This record concerns one T cell receptor beta chain sequence. The data were taken from a study of blood T cell repertoires in COVID-19. In the authors' workflow: Amplification of reference gene primers was used by the study to estimate nucleated cell counts. Assay: immunoSEQ multiplex PCR; the TCRdb copy retains only in-frame clones and omits some. From that table come the V and J calls and clone size; the DNA was used to work out D and trimming. The sample has 200,000 to 300,000 clones, around nine tenths seen once. Participant-given clinical history determined each cohort assignment. The CDR3 runs to 14 residues. V was shortened by 3 bases and J by 1 base, with 10 bases between the two germline ends. From germline, CDR1 is SGDLS and CDR2 YYNGEE.

This chain links TRBV9 with TRBJ1-2, with unresolved D. Material: PBMCs or T cells enriched from blood (not recorded which). The receptor's source is a woman in her thirties with acute COVID-19. CDR3 residues: CASSEDGVNYGYTF. CDR3 nucleotide sequence: TGTGCCAGCAGCGAGGACGGGGTTAACTATGGCTACACCTTC.